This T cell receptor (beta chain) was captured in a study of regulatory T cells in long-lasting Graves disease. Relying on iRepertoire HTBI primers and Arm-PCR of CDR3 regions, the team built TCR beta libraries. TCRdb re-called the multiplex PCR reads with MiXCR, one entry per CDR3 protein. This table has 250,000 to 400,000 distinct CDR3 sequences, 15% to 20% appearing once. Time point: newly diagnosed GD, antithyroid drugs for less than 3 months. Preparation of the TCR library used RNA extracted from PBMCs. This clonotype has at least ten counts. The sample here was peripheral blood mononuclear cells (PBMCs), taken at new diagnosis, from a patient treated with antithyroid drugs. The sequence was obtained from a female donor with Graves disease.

CDR3 bases: TGTGCCAGCAGACCAGGTGGGGTCCGGGACAGATACACAGATACGCAGTATTTT. Amino acid sequence: CASRPGGVRDRYTDTQYF. The V call is TRBV12-3 or TRBV12-4, the J call TRBJ2-3; 7 bases align to TRBD1. V trimming: 6 bases; J trimming: 2 bases; junction bases outside the gene matches: 17. CDR3 length: 18 residues.